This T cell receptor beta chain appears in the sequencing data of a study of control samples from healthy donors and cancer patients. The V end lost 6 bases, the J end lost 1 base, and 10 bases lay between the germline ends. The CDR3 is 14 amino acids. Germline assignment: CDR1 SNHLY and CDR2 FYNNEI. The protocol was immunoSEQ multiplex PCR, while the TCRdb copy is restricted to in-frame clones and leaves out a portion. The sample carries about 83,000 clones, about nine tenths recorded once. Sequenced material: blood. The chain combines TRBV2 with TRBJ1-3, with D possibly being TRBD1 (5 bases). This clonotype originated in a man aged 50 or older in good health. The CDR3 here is CASRRDGSGNTIYF. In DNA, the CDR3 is TGTGCCAGCAGGAGGGACGGGTCTGGAAACACCATATATTTT.